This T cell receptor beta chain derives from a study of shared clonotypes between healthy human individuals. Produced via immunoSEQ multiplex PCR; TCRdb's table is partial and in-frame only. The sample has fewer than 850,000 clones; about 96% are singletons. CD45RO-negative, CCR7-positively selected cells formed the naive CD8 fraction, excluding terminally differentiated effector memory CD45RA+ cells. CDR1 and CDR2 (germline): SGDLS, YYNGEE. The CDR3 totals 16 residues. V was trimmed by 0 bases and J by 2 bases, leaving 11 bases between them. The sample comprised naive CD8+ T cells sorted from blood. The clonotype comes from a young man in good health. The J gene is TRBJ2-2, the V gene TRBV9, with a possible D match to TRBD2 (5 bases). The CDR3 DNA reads TGTGCCAGCAGCGTAGAAGTAGCGCCCAACACCGGGGAGCTGTTTTTT. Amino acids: CASSVEVAPNTGELFF.